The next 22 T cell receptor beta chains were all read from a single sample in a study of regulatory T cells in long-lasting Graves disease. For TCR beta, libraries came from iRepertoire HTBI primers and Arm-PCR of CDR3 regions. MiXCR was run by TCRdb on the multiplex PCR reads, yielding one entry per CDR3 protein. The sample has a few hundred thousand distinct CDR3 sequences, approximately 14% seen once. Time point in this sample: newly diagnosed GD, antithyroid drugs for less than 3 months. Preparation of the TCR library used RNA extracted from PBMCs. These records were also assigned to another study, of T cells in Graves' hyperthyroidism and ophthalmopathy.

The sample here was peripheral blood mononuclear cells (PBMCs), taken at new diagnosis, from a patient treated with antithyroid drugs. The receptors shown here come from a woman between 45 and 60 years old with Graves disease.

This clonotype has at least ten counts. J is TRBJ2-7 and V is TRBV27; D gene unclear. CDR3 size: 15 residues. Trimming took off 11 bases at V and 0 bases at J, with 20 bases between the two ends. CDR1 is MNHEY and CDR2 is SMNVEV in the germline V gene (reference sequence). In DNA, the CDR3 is TGTGCCGGAGACCTCAATAGCCCTCCCTCCTACGAGCAGTACTTC. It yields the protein CAGDLNSPPSYEQYF.

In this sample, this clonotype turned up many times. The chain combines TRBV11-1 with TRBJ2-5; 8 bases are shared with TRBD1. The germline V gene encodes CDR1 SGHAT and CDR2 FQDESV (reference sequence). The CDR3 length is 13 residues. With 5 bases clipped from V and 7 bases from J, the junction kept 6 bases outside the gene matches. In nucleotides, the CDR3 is TGTGCCAGCAGCCTCGGACAGGGAGGGACCCAGTACTTC. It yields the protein CASSLGQGGTQYF.

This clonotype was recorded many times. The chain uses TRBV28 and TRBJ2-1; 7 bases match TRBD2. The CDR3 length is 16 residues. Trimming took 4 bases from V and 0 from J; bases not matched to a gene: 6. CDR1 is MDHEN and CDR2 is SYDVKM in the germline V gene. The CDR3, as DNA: TGTGCCAGCAGTTCCCTAGCGGATCTCTCCTACAATGAGCAGTTCTTC. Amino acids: CASSSLADLSYNEQFF.

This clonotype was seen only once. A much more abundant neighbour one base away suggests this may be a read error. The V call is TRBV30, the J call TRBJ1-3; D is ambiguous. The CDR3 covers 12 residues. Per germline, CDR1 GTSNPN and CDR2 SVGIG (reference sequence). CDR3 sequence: CAWDTSGNSIYF. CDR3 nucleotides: TGTGCCTGGGACACTTCTGGAAACAGCATATATTTT.

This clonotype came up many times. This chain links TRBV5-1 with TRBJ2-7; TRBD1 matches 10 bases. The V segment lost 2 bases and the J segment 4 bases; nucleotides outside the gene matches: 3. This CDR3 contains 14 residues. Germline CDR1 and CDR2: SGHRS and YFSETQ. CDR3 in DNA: TGCGCCAGCAGCTTTGAGGGACAGGGGTACGAGCAGTACTTC. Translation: CASSFEGQGYEQYF. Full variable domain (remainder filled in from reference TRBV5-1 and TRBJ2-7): KAGVTQTPRYLIKTRGQQVTLSCSPISGHRSVSWYQQTPGQGLQFLFEYFSETQRNKGNFPGRFSGRQFSNSRSEMNVSTLELGDSALYLCASSFEGQGYEQYFGPGTRLTVT.

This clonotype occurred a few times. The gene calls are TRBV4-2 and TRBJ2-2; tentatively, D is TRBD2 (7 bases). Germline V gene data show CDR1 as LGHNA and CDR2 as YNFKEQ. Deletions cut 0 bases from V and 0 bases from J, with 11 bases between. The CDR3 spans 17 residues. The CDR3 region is CASSQEGGAANTGELFF. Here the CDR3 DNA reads TGTGCCAGCAGCCAAGAGGGGGGGGCGGCGAACACCGGGGAGCTGTTTTTT.

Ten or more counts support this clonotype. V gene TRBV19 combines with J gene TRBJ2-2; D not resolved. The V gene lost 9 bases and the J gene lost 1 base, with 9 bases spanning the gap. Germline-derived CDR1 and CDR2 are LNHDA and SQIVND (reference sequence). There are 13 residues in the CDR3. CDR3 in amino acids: CASSEGNTGELFF. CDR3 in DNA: TGTGCCAGCAGTGAAGGGAACACCGGGGAGCTGTTTTTT.

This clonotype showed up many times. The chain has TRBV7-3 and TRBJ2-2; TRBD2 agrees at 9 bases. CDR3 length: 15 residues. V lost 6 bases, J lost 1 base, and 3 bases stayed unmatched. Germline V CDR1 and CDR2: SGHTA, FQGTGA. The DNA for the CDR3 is TGTGCCAGCAGTCGGACTAGCGAGAACACCGGGGAGCTGTTTTTT. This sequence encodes CASSRTSENTGELFF.

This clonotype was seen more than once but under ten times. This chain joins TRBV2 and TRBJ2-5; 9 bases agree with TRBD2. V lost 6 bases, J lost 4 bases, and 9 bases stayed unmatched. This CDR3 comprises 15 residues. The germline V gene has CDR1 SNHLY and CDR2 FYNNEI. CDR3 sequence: CASRGLGAGGETQYF. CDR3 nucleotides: TGTGCCAGCAGGGGACTGGGAGCGGGAGGAGAGACCCAGTACTTC.

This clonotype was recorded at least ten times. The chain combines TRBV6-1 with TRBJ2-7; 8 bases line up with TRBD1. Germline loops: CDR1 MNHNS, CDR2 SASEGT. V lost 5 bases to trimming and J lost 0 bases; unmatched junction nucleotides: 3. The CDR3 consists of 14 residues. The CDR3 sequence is CASSRQGNSYEQYF. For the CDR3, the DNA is TGTGCCAGCAGTAGACAGGGGAACTCCTACGAGCAGTACTTC.

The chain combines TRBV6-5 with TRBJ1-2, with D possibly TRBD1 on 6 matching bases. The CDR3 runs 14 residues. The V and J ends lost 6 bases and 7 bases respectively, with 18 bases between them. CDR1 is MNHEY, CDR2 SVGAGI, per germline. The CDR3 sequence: CASSYGARGGGYTF. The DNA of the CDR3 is TGTGCCAGCAGCTACGGAGCCCGAGGGGGTGGCTACACCTTC.

CDR3 DNA: TGCGCCAGCAGCTTGGTACCCGGGACAGGTGGTGAAAAACTGTTTTTT. Its protein product is CASSLVPGTGGEKLFF. The gene calls are TRBV5-1 and TRBJ1-4; TRBD1 agrees at 8 bases. J was trimmed by 7 bases and V by 0 bases; bases with no gene match: 8. This CDR3 region has 16 residues. Germline V gives CDR1 SGHRS, CDR2 YFSETQ.

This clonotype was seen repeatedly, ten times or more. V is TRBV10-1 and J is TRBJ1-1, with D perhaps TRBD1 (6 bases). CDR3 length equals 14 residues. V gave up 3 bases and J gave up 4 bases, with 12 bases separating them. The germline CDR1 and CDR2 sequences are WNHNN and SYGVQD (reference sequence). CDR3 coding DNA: TGCGCCAGCAGTGAAGGGGGATCGGGCACTGAAGCTTTCTTT. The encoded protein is CASSEGGSGTEAFF.

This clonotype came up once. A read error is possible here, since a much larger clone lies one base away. In nucleotides, the CDR3 is TGCAGCGTTCGGACAGAGGGCCGATACACCGGGGAGCTGTTTTTT. Its protein product is CSVRTEGRYTGELFF. The chain couples TRBV29-1 to TRBJ2-2; D may be TRBD1 (6 bases). CDR3 length: 15 residues. CDR1 is SQVTM, CDR2 ANQGSEA, per germline. Trimming shortened V by 5 bases and J by 3 bases, and 16 bases separated the two germline ends.

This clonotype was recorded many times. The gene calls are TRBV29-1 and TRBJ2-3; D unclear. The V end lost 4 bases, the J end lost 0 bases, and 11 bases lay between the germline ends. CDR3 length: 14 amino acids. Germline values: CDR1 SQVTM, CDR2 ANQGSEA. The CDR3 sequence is CSVAYPSSTDTQYF. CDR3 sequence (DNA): TGCAGCGTTGCCTACCCCAGTAGCACAGATACGCAGTATTTT.

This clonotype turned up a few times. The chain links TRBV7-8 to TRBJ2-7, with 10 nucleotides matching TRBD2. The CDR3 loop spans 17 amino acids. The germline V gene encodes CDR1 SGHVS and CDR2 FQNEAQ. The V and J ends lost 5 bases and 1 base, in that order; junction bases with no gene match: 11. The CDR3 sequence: CASSGWRTSGKSYEQYF. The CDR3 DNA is TGTGCCAGCAGCGGCTGGAGGACTAGCGGAAAATCCTACGAGCAGTACTTC.

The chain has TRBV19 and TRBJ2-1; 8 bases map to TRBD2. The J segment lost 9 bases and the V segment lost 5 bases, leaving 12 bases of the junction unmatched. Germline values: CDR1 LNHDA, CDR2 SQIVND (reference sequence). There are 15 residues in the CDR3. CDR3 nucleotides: TGTGCCAGTAGTGCAAGCGGGGGCTTACATAGTGAGCAGTTCTTC. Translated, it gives CASSASGGLHSEQFF.

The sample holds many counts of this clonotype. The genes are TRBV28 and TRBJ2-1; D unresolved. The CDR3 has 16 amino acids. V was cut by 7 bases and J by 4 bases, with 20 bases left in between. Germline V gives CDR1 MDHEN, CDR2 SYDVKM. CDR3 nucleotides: TGTGCCAGCAATCCCGGACGGTCAGAAGTTTACAATGAGCAGTTCTTC. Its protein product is CASNPGRSEVYNEQFF.

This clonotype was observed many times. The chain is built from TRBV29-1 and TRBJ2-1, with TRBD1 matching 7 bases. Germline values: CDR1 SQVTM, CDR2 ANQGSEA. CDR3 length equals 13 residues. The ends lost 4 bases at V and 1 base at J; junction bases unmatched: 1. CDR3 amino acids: CSVVDRSYNEQFF. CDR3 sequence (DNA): TGCAGCGTTGTGGACAGGTCCTACAATGAGCAGTTCTTC.

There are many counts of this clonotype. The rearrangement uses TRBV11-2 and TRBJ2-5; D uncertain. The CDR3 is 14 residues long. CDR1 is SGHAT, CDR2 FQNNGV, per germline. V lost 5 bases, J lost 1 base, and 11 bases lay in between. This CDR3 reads CASSPLTLQETQYF. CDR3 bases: TGTGCCAGCAGCCCACTAACCCTCCAAGAGACCCAGTACTTC.

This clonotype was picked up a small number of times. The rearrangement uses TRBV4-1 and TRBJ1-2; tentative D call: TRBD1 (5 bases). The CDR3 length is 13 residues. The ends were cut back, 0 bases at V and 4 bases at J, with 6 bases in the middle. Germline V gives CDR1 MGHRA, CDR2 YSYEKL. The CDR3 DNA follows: TGCGCCAGCAGCCAAGATCAGGGCTATGGCTACACCTTC. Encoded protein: CASSQDQGYGYTF.

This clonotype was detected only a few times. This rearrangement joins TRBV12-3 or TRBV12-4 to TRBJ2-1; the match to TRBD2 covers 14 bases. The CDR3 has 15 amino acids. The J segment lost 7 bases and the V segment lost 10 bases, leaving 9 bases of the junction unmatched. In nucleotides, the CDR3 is TGTGCCACACGGGGGACTAGCGGGAGTTGGAATGAGCAGTTCTTC. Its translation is CATRGTSGSWNEQFF.